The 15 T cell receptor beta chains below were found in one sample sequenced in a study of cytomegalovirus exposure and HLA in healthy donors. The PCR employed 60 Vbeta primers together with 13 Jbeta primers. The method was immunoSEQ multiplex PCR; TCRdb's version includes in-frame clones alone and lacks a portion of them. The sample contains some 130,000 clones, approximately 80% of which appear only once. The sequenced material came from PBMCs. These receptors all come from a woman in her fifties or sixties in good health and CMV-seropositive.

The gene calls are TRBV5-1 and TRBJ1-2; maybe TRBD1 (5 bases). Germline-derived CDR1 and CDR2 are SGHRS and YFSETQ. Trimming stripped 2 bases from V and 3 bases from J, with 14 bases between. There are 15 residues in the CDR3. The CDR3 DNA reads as TGCGCCAGCAGCTTTGGACCCACAGGAGACTATGGCTACACCTTC. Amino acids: CASSFGPTGDYGYTF.

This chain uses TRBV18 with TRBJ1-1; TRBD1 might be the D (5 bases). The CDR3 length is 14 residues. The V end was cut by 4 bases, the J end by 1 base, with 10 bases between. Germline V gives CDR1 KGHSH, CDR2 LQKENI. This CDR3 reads CASSLLDRNTEAFF. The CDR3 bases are TGTGCCAGCTCACTTTTAGACAGGAACACTGAAGCTTTCTTT.

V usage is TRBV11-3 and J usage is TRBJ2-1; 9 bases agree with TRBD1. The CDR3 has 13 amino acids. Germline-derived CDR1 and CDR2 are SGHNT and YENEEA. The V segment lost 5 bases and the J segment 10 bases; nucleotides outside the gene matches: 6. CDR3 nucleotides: TGTGCCAGCAGCCGACAGGGGGACGGCGAGCAGTTCTTC. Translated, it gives CASSRQGDGEQFF.

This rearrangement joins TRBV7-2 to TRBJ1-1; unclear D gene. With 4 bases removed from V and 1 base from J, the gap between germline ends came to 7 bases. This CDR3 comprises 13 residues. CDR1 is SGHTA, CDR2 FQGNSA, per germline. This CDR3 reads CASSSGSNTEAFF. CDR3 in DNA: TGTGCCAGCAGCTCGGGATCGAACACTGAAGCTTTCTTT.

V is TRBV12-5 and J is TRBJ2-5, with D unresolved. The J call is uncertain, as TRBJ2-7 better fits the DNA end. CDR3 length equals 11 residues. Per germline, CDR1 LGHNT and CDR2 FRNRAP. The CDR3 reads CASGSRYEQYF. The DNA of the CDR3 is TGTGCTAGTGGTTCCCGCTACGAGCAGTACTTC.

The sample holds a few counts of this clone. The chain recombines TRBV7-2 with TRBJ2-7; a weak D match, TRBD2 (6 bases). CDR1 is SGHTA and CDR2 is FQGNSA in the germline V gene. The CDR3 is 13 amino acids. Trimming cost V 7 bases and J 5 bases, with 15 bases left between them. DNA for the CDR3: TGTGCCAGCACCCCTACTGCGGGGAACGAGCAGTACTTC. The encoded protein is CASTPTAGNEQYF.

CDR3 loop: CASSLASSGNTIYF. The CDR3 DNA follows: TGTGCCAGCAGCTTAGCGAGCTCTGGAAACACCATATATTTT. The V call is TRBV7-9, the J call TRBJ1-3; D remains unclear. Germline-derived CDR1 and CDR2 are SEHNR and FQNEAQ (reference sequence). This CDR3 has 14 amino acids. Between the trimmed V and J ends, which lost 0 bases and 0 bases, there was a span of 3 bases.

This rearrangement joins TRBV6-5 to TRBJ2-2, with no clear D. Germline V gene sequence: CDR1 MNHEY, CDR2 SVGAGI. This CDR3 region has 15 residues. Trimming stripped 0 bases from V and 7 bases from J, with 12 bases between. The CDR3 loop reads CASSYSLSRGGELFF. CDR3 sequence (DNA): TGTGCCAGCAGTTACTCCCTGTCACGCGGCGGGGAGCTGTTTTTT.

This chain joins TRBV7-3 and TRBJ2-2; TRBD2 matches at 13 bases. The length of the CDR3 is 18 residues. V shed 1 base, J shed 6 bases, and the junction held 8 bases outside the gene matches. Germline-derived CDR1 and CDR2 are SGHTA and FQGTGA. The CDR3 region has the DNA TGTGCCAGCAGCTTAATCCCACTAGCGGGGGGGCCCGCCGGGGAGCTGTTTTTT. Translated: CASSLIPLAGGPAGELFF.

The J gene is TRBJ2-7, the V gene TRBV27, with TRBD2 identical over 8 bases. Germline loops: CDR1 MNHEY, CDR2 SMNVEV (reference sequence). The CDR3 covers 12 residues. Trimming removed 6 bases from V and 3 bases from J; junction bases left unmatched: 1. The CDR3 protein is CASSGGGYEQYF. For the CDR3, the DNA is TGTGCCAGCAGCGGGGGGGGCTACGAGCAGTACTTC.

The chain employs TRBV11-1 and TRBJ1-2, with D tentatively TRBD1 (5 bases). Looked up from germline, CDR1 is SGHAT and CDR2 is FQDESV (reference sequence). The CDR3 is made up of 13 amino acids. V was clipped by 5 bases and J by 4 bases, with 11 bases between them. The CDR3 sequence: CASSTYDSYGYTF. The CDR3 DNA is TGTGCCAGCAGCACCTACGACAGCTATGGCTACACCTTC.

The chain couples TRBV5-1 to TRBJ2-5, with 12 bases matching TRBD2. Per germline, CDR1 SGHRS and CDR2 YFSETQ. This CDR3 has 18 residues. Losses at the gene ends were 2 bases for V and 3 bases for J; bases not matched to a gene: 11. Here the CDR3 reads CASSLLAGGGLREETQYF. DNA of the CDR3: TGCGCCAGCAGCTTACTAGCGGGGGGCGGATTACGGGAAGAGACCCAGTACTTC.

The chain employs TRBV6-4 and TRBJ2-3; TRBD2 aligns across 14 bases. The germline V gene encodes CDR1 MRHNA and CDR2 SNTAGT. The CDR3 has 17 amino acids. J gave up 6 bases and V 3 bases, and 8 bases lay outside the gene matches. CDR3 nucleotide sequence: TGTGCCAGCAGTGAAGTTCGGACTAGCGGGGGGCCCGATACGCAGTATTTT. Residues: CASSEVRTSGGPDTQYF.

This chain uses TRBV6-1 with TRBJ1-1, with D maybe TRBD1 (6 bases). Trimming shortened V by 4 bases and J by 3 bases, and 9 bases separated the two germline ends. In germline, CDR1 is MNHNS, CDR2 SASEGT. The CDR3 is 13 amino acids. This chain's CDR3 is CASSGEGDTEAFF. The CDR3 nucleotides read TGTGCCAGCAGTGGGGAGGGGGACACTGAAGCTTTCTTT.

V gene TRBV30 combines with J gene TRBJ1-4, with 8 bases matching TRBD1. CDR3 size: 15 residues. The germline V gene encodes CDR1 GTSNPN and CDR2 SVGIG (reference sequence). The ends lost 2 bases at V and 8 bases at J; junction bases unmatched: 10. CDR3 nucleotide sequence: TGTGCCTGGAGTATGCAGGGGGCGCTTCCCGAAAAACTGTTTTTT. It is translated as CAWSMQGALPEKLFF.